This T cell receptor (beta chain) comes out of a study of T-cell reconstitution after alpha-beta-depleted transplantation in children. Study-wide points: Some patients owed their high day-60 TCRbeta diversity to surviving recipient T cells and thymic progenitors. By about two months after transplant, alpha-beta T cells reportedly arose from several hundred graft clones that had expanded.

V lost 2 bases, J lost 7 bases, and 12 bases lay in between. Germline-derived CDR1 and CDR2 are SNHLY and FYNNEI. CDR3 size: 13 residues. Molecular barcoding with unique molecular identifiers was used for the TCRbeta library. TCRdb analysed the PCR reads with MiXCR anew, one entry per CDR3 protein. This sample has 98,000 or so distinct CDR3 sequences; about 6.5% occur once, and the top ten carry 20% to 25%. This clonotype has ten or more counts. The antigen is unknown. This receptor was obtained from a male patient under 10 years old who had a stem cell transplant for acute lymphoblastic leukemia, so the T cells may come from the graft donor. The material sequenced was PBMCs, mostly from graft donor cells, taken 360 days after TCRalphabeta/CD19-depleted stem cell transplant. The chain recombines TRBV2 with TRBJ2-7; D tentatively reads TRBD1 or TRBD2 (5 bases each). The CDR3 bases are TGTGCCAGCAGTGAATTTCGCGAGGGGGAGCAGTACTTC. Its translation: CASSEFREGEQYF. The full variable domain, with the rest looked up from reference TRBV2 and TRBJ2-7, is EPEVTQTPSHQVTQMGQEVILRCVPISNHLYFYWYRQILGQKVEFLVSFYNNEISEKSEIFDDQFSVERPDGSNFTLKIRSTKLEDSAMYFCASSEFREGEQYFGPGTRLTVT.